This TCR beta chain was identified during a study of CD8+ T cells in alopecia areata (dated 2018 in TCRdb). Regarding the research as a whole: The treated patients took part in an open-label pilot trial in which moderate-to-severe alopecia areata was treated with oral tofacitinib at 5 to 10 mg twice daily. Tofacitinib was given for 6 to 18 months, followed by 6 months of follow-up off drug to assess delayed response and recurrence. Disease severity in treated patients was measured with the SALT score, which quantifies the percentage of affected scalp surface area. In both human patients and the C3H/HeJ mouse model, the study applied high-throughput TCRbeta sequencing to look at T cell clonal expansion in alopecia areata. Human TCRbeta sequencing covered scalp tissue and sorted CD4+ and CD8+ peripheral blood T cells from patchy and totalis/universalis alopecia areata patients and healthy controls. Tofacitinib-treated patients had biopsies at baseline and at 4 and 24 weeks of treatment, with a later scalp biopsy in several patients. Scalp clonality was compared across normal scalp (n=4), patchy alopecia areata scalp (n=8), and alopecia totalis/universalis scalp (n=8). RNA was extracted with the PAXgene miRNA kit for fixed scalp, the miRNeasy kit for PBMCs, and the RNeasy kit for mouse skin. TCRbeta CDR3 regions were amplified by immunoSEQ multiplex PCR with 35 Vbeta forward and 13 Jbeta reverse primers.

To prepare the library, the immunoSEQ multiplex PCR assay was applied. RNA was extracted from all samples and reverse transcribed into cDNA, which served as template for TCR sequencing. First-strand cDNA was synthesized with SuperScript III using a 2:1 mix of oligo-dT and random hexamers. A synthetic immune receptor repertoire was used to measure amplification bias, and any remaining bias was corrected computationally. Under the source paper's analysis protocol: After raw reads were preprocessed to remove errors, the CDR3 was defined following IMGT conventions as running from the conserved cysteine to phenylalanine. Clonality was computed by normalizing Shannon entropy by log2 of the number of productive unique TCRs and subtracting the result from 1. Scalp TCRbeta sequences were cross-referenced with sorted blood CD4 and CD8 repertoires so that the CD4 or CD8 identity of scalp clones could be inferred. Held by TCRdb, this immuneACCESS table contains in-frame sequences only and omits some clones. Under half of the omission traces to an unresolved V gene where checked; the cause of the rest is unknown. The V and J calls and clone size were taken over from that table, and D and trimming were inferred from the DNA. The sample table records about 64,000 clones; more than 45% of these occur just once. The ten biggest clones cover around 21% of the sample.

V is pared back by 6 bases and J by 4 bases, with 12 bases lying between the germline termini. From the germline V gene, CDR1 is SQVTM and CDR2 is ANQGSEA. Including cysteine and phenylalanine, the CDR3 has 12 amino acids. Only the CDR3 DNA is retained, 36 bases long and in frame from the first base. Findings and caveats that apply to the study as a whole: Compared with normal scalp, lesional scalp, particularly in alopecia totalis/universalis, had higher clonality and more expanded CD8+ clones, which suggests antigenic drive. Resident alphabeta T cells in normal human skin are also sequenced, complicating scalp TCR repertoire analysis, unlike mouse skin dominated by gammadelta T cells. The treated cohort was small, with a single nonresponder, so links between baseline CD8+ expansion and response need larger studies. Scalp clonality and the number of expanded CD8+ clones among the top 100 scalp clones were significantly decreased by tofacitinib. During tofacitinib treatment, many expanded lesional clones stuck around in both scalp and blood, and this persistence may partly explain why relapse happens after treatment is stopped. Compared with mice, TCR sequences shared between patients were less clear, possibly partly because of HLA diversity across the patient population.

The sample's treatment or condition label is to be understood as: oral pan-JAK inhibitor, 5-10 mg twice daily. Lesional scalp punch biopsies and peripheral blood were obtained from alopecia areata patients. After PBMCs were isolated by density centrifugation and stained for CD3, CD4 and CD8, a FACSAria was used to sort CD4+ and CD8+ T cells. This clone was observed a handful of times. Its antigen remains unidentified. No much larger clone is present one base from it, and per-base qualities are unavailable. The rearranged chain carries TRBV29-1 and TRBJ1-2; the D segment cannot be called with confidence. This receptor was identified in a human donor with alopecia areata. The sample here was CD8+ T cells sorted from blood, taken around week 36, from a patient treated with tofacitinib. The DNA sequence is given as TGCAGCGTCCCAGACGGGAGCTATGGCTACACCTTC. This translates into CSVPDGSYGYTF.